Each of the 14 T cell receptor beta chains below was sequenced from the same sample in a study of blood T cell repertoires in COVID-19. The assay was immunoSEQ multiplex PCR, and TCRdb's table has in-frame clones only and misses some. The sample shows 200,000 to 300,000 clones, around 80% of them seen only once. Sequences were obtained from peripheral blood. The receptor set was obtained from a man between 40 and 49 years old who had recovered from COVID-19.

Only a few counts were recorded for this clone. CDR3 bases: TGTGCCAGCTCACCACCCCTAGCGGGGACCTACGAGCAGTACTTC. As protein: CASSPPLAGTYEQYF. The chain links TRBV18 to TRBJ2-7, with 9 positions matching TRBD2. The CDR3 is 15 amino acids. Trimming took 0 bases from V and 2 from J; bases not matched to a gene: 2. CDR1 is KGHSH and CDR2 is LQKENI in the germline V gene.

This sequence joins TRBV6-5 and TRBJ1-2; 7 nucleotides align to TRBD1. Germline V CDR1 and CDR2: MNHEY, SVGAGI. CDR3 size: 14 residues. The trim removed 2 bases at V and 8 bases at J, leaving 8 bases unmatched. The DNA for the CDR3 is TGTGCCAGCAGTTACGCGACAGGGCGCGGGGGCTACACCTTC. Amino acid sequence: CASSYATGRGGYTF.

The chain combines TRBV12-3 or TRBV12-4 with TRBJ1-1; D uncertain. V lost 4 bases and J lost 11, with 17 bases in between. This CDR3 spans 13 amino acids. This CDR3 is CASSSPRVVGAFF. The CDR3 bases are TGTGCCAGCAGTTCGCCGAGGGTGGTGGGCGCTTTCTTT.

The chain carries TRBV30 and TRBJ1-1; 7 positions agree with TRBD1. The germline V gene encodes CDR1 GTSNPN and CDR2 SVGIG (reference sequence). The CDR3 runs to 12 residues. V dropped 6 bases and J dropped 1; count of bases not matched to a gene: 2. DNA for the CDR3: TGTGCCTGCGGACAGGCGAACACTGAAGCTTTCTTT. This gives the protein CACGQANTEAFF.

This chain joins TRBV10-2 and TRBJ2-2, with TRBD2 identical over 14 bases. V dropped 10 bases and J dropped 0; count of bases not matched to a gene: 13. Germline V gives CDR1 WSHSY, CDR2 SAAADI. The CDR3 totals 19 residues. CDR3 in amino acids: CATRLYGTSGGPNTGELFF. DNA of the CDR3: TGCGCCACCCGTCTATATGGGACTAGCGGGGGCCCGAACACCGGGGAGCTGTTTTTT.

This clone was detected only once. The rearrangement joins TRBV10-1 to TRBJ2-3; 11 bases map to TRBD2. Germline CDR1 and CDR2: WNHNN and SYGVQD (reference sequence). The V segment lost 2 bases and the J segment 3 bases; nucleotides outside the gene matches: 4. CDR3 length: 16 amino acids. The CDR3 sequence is CASSEGLAGGTDTQYF. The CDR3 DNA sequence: TGCGCCAGCAGTGAGGGGTTAGCGGGGGGGACAGATACGCAGTATTTT.

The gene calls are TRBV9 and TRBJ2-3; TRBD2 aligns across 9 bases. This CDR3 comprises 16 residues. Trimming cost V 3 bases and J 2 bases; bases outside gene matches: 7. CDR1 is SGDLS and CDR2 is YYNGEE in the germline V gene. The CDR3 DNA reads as TGTGCCAGCAGCGCCAGGGGACTAGCTTCCACAGATACGCAGTATTTT. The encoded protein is CASSARGLASTDTQYF.

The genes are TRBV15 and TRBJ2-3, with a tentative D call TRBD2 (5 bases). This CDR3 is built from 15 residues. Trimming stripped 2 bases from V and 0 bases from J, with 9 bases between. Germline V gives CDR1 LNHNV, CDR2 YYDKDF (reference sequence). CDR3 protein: CATSRSGVSTDTQYF. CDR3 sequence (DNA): TGTGCCACCAGCAGATCCGGGGTTAGCACAGATACGCAGTATTTT.

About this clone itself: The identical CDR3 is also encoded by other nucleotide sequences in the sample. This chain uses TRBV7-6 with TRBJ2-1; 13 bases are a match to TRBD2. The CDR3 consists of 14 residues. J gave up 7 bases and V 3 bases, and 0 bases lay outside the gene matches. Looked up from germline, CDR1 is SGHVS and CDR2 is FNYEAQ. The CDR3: CASSLGLAGNEQFF. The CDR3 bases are TGTGCCAGCAGCTTGGGACTAGCGGGGAATGAGCAGTTCTTC.

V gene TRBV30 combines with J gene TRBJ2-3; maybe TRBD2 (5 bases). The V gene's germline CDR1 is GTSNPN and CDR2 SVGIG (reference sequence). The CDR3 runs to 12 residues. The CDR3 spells CALQKFGNTQYF. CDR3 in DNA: TGTGCTTTACAGAAGTTCGGGAATACGCAGTATTTT. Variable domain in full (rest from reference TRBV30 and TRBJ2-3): SQTIHQWPATLVQPVGSPLSLECTVEGTSNPNLYWYRQAAGRGLQLLFYSVGIGQISSEVPQNLSASRPQDRQFILSSKKLLLSDSGFYLCALQKFGNTQYFGPGTRLTVL.

The CDR3 DNA reads TGTGCCAGCAGCCCCGGGACTAGCGGGAGACCCGGCACCTACGAGCAGTACTTC. Its translation is CASSPGTSGRPGTYEQYF. This sequence joins TRBV5-4 and TRBJ2-7; 14 bases are a match to TRBD2. CDR3 length: 18 amino acids. J gave up 2 bases and V 4 bases, and 11 bases lay outside the gene matches. Germline V lookup: CDR1 SGHNT, CDR2 YYREEE (reference sequence).

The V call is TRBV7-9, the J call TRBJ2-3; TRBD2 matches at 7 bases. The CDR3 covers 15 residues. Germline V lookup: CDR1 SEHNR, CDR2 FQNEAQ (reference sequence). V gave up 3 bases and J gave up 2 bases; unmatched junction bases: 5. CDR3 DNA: TGTGCCAGCAGCTTCCCAAGCGGGGACACAGATACGCAGTATTTT. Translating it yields CASSFPSGDTDTQYF.

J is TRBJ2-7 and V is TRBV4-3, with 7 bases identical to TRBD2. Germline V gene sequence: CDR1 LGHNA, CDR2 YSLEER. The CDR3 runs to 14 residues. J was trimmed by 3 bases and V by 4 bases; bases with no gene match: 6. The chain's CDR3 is CASSRIWDYYEQYF. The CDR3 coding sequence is TGCGCCAGCAGCCGAATTTGGGACTACTACGAGCAGTACTTC.

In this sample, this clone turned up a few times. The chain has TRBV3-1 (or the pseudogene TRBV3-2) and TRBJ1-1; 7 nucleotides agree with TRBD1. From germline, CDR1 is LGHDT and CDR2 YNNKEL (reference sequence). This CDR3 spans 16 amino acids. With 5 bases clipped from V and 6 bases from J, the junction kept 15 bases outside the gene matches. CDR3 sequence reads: CASSFGGTGVAPEAFF. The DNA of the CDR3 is TGTGCCAGCAGCTTTGGTGGTACAGGGGTCGCCCCTGAAGCTTTCTTT.